This TCR beta chain originates from a study of blood T cell repertoires in COVID-19. This CDR3 has 18 amino acids. J was trimmed by 0 bases and V by 6 bases; bases with no gene match: 9. Germline CDR1 SEHNR, CDR2 FQNEAQ (reference sequence). Assay used: immunoSEQ multiplex PCR; TCRdb lists only in-frame clones, some missing. The profile shows 200,000 to 300,000 clones, 86% of them singletons. Across 24 US areas, participants ranged in age from roughly 18 to 95 years. Clinical histories supplied by participants themselves formed the basis of cohort assignment. This clonotype was obtained from a woman aged 18 to 35 who had recovered from COVID-19. The chain carries TRBV7-9 and TRBJ2-6; 9 nucleotides line up with TRBD1. Sequencing was performed on PBMCs or T cells enriched from blood (not recorded which). This CDR3 reads CASSWDRAGSSGANVLTF. For the CDR3, the DNA is TGTGCCAGCAGTTGGGACAGGGCGGGTAGCTCTGGGGCCAACGTCCTGACTTTC.